Listed below are T cell receptor beta chains from one sample, sequenced in a study of T cell changes during pregnancy in multiple sclerosis. Repertoires were generated with immunoSEQ multiplex PCR, while TCRdb's copy carries only in-frame clones and drops some. Of some 100,000 clones detected, about 94% appear once; the ten largest clones hold roughly 0.9%. The specimen comprised peripheral blood, sampled before pregnancy. The receptors were gathered from a female donor with multiple sclerosis, enrolled in a pregnancy study. Each CDR3 is given with its conserved first and last residue. A D gene is named only where the DNA matches it firmly. Not all rows give a size; the values are once, few, many and, for expanded clones, a class.

cdr3_nt	cdr3_aa	j_call	clone_size	d_call	v_call
TGTGCCAGCAGCCGGGACAGGGGCGACGGCTACACCTTC	CASSRDRGDGYTF	TRBJ1-2	.	TRBD1	TRBV6-4
TGTGCCAGCAGCCCTACGCCCGGGACTAGCGGCCCCTACGAGCAGTACTTC	CASSPTPGTSGPYEQYF	TRBJ2-7	.	TRBD2	TRBV9
TGTGCCAGCAGCGGACACAGGGGCGAGACCCAGTACTTC	CASSGHRGETQYF	TRBJ2-5	once	TRBD1	TRBV5-6
TGTGCCAGCTCTCATTCCAGGTCCCCCTACAATGAGCAGTTCTTC	CASSHSRSPYNEQFF	TRBJ2-1	once	.	TRBV27
TGTGCCAGCAGCAGGGGACTAGCGAGGGATGAGCAGTTCTTC	CASSRGLARDEQFF	TRBJ2-1	once	TRBD2	TRBV5-4
TGTGCCAGTAAAGCAGGGGAAAGGAACACTGAAGCTTTCTTT	CASKAGERNTEAFF	TRBJ1-1	once	.	TRBV19
TGTGCCAGCAGTGAACCCATGGAGCCCTACAATGAGCAGTTCTTC	CASSEPMEPYNEQFF	TRBJ2-1	.	.	TRBV6-1
TGTGCCAGCAGTATCGAGCGGGATAGGGTGCAGTACTTC	CASSIERDRVQYF	TRBJ2-7	.	TRBD2	TRBV28
TGCGCCAGCAGCTTGCGGGATTTCACTGAAGCTTTCTTT	CASSLRDFTEAFF	TRBJ1-1	.	.	TRBV5-1
TGTGCCAGTAGTCAACAGGAAGGTGAAAAACTGTTTTTT	CASSQQEGEKLFF	TRBJ1-4	.	.	TRBV19
TGTGCCTGGAGTGTCGGGACAGGGTCGACTGAAGCTTTCTTT	CAWSVGTGSTEAFF	TRBJ1-1	.	TRBD1	TRBV30
TGTGCCAGCAGCGTCGGGACAGGGGCGATGAACACTGAAGCTTTCTTT	CASSVGTGAMNTEAFF	TRBJ1-1	.	TRBD1	TRBV9
TGCGCCAGCAGCCTCGGGGGGACTAGCGGGAGGAACTACAATGAGCAGTTCTTC	CASSLGGTSGRNYNEQFF	TRBJ2-1	.	TRBD2	TRBV4-1
TGCGCCAGCAGAGACCCCGGGAGCGTGGGAGCTTTCTTT	CASRDPGSVGAFF	TRBJ1-1	few	.	TRBV10-1
TGCGCCAGCAGCCCATCGGCTAGCGGCTCCTACGAGCAGTACTTC	CASSPSASGSYEQYF	TRBJ2-7	.	TRBD2	TRBV4-3
TGTGCCAGCAGCCTTCAAGCCGGGAGGCCAGATACGCAGTATTTT	CASSLQAGRPDTQYF	TRBJ2-3	.	TRBD2	TRBV9
TGTGCCAGCAGTTCGGACAGGGGGTTGGGGGGCTATGGCTACACCTTC	CASSSDRGLGGYGYTF	TRBJ1-2	.	TRBD1	TRBV6-6
TGTGCCAGCAGCTTAGAAGGACTAGGGGCGGGAGATACGCAGTATTTT	CASSLEGLGAGDTQYF	TRBJ2-3	.	TRBD2	TRBV5-4
TGCGCCAGCAGCTTGAGTGGAGGCTCCTACGAGCAGTACTTC	CASSLSGGSYEQYF	TRBJ2-7	.	.	TRBV5-1
TGCGCCAGCAGCCAATCGACTAGCAGAGCCTACGAGCAGTACTTC	CASSQSTSRAYEQYF	TRBJ2-7	.	TRBD2	TRBV4-1
TGTGCCAGCAGTCCCCTAGCGGGAGGTACATACGAGCAGTACTTC	CASSPLAGGTYEQYF	TRBJ2-7	.	TRBD2	TRBV6-6
TGTGCCAGCAGTGTCGTACTAGCGGGAGGGACGGAGACCCAGTACTTC	CASSVVLAGGTETQYF	TRBJ2-5	.	TRBD2	TRBV28
TGTGCCAGCGGGGACTCTTCCTACGAGCAGTACTTC	CASGDSSYEQYF	TRBJ2-7	.	.	TRBV6-6
TGCGCCAGCAGCCTTTCTAGCGGCTACGAGCAGTACTTC	CASSLSSGYEQYF	TRBJ2-7	.	TRBD2	TRBV4-1
TGTGCCAGCAGCCTTGGGGCGCGGACTGAAGCTTTCTTT	CASSLGARTEAFF	TRBJ1-1	.	.	TRBV11-1
TGCAGCGTTGGCCAGGGGATAAGGTCCTACGAGCAGTACTTC	CSVGQGIRSYEQYF	TRBJ2-7	many	.	TRBV29-1
TGTGCCAGCAGTTATGGGCGAGGGACCGGGGAGCTGTTTTTT	CASSYGRGTGELFF	TRBJ2-2	.	.	TRBV6-5